Detailed here is one TCR beta chain. TCRdb keeps only in-frame clones here, not all; method: immunoSEQ multiplex PCR. The data show fewer than 70,000 clones, roughly 83% seen once. Germline loops: CDR1 SQVTM, CDR2 ANQGSEA. With 0 bases removed from V and 6 bases from J, the gap between germline ends came to 11 bases. The CDR3 is 13 residues long. This sample was included in a study of blood T cell repertoires in COVID-19. This chain joins TRBV29-1 and TRBJ1-1; possible D gene TRBD1, 5 bases. Input material: peripheral blood. The source is a man between 50 and 59 years old with active COVID-19. The CDR3, as DNA: TGCAGCGTTGAAGATTTAGCGGGGCCTGAAGCTTTCTTT. Translated: CSVEDLAGPEAFF.